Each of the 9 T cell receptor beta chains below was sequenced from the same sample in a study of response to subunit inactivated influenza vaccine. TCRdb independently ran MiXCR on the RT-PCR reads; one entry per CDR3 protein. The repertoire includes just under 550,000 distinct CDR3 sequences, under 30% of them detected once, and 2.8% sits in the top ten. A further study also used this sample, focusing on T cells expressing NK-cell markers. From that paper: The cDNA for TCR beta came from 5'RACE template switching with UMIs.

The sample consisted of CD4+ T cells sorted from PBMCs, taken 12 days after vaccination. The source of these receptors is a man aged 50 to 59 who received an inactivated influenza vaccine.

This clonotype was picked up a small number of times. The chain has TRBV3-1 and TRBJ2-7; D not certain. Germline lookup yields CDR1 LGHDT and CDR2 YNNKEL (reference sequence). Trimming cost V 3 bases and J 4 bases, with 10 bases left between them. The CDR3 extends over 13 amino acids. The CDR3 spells CASSQVDSYEQYF. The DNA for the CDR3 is TGTGCCAGCAGCCAGGTTGACTCGTACGAGCAGTACTTC.

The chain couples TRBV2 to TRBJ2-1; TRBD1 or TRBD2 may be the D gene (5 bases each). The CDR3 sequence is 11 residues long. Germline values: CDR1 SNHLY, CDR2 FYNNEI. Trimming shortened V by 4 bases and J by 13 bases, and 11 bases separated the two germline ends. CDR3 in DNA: TGTGCCAGCAGTGCCGGGGCGAACCAGTTCTTC. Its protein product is CASSAGANQFF.

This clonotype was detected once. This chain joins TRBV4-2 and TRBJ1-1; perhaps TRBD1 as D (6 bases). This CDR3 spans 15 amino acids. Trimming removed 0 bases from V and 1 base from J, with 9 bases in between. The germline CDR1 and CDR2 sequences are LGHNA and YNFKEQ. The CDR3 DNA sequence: TGTGCCAGCAGCCAAGAGCAGGGGTCGAACACTGAAGCTTTCTTT. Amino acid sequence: CASSQEQGSNTEAFF.

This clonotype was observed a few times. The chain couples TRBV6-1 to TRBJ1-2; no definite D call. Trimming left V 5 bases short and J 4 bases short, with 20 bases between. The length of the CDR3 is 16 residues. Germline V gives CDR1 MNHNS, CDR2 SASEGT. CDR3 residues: CASSPTKFSVSYGYTF. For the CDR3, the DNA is TGTGCCAGCAGTCCAACGAAATTTTCTGTCAGCTATGGCTACACCTTC.

The CDR3 DNA follows: TGTGCCACCAGAGACAGGGATCACGGGGAGCTGTTTTTT. As protein: CATRDRDHGELFF. The chain is built from TRBV24-1 and TRBJ2-2; TRBD1 matches 7 bases. V trimming: 7 bases; J trimming: 7 bases; junction bases outside the gene matches: 5. CDR1 is KGHDR and CDR2 is SFDVKD in the germline V gene. This CDR3 has 13 amino acids.

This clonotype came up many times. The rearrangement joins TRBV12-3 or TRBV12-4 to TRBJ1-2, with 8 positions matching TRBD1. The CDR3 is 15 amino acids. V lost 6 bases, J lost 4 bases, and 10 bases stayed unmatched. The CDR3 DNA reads TGTGCCAGCAGCTTCGGGGCAGGGGGCGTCTATGGCTACACCTTC. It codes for CASSFGAGGVYGYTF.

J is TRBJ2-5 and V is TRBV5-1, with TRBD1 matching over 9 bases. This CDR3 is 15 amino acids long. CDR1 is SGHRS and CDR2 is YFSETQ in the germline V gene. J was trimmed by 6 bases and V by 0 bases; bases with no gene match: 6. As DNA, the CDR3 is TGCGCCAGCAGCTTGGACCCGGGACAGGGAAAGACCCAGTACTTC. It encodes CASSLDPGQGKTQYF.

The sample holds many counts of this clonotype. CDR3 nucleotides: TGCAGTGCCTCCCTCGCGGGGGGTTACAATGAGCAGTTCTTC. Its protein product is CSASLAGGYNEQFF. The chain carries TRBV20-1 and TRBJ2-1; 8 bases line up with TRBD2. CDR3 length: 14 residues. After removal of 6 bases from V and 4 bases from J, the junction contained 8 bases not matched to a gene. In germline, CDR1 is DFQATT, CDR2 SNEGSKA (reference sequence).

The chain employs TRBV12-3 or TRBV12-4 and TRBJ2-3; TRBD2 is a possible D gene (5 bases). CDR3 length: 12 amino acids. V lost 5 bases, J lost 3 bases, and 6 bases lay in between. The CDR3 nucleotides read TGTGCCAGCAGTAGGACTACAGATACGCAGTATTTT. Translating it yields CASSRTTDTQYF.